This T cell receptor beta chain was obtained from a study of cytomegalovirus exposure and HLA in healthy donors. This clone was seen only a few times. The antigen remains unidentified. Whole-study results and caveats: A prior analysis recorded that most TCR beta V segments were productive about 87% or about 30% of the time. Roughly uniform depth of sequencing across donors was assumed in presence/absence analyses. Within the data, a cluster of highly shared sequence variants was likely a sequencing artifact.

Germline values: CDR1 SGHAT, CDR2 FQNNGV. The V end lost 6 bases, the J end lost 4 bases, and 9 bases lay between the germline ends. The CDR3 is made up of 13 amino acids. PCR used 60 Vbeta primers and 13 Jbeta primers. Clones were sequenced by immunoSEQ multiplex PCR, and TCRdb holds only the in-frame ones, with some missing. There are some 120,000 clones in the sample; less than 85% occur only once, and around 3% lies in the top ten. What was sequenced was PBMCs. The chain has TRBV11-2 and TRBJ1-4; D is ambiguous. The source is a male donor in good health and CMV-seronegative. The CDR3 spells CASRPTSNEKLFF. DNA of the CDR3: TGTGCCAGCAGGCCAACAAGTAATGAAAAACTGTTTTTT.